This entry concerns a single TCR beta chain. This entry comes from a study of blood T cell repertoires in COVID-19. Across the whole study: Material from acute and convalescent COVID-19 was sourced from the United States, Italy and Spain. T cells, B-cell-depleted T cells, or PBMCs provided the cDNA or gDNA that served as material.

In the original workflow: The assay estimated nucleated cells by amplifying reference gene primers. The table came from immunoSEQ multiplex PCR; TCRdb's copy has only in-frame clones and leaves some out. The V and J calls and the clone size are those of that table, but D and trimming were determined from the DNA. The table records 94,000 or so clones, roughly 84% of them present only once. This CDR3 is built from 16 residues. V was clipped by 5 bases and J by 2 bases; unmatched bases: 10. Germline V CDR1 and CDR2: SGHVS, FQNEAQ. The sequencing sample was made of peripheral blood. The clonotype was recovered from a man aged 55 to 70 with acute or convalescent COVID-19. V and J are TRBV7-8 and TRBJ2-3, with 7 bases matching TRBD1. Here the CDR3 DNA reads TGTGCCAGCAGCGCGCTCCGGGACAGATCCACAGATACGCAGTATTTT. It yields the protein CASSALRDRSTDTQYF.